This T cell receptor beta chain was sequenced in a study of shared T cell receptors in the human thymus. Generated by immunoSEQ multiplex PCR, the TCRdb table keeps only in-frame clones and is missing some. This repertoire shows hundreds of thousands of clones, approximately 80% found once; its top ten account for more than 0.01%. Another study also made use of these data, one on human thymus T cells. That source adds: Immunologically healthy infants in Finland undergoing congenital heart defect surgery were the donors. The study used thymus tissue resected during corrective heart surgery. In thymic and blood repertoires alike, V and J usage looked biased. Among unrelated individuals, related research reported thymic repertoires that overlapped highly.

This sequence was found in a boy under two years old with a congenital heart defect. Sequencing input: thymocytes.

The CDR3 is CASSPPGQRYEQYF. The CDR3 DNA reads TGTGCCAGCTCACCACCGGGACAGCGCTACGAGCAGTACTTC. The J gene is TRBJ2-7, the V gene TRBV18; 7 bases agree with TRBD1. The CDR3 is made up of 14 amino acids. From germline, CDR1 is KGHSH and CDR2 LQKENI. V shed 0 bases and J 3 bases; nucleotides not matched to a gene: 2.